The 24 T cell receptor beta chains in this list originate from one sample, sequenced in a study of blood T cells in healthy people across ages. Alongside a J-beta primer mix, a sample-barcoded 5' primer served in a second PCR lasting roughly 7 to 12 cycles. MiXCR, run by TCRdb on the 5' RACE reads, gives a single entry per CDR3 protein. The data show about 380,000 distinct CDR3 sequences, with 45% to 60% seen just once and under 65% held by the top ten. Sequencing was performed on blood. The source of these receptors is a man in his sixties in good health.

This clonotype was detected once. V is TRBV4-2 and J is TRBJ2-7; weak D call: TRBD1 (6 bases). Germline V gives CDR1 LGHNA, CDR2 YNFKEQ. The CDR3 is made up of 15 amino acids. Trimming removed 0 bases at V and 3 bases at J, with 12 bases between. The CDR3 loop is CASSQDRDTNYEQYF. The CDR3 bases are TGTGCCAGCAGCCAAGATCGGGACACCAACTACGAGCAGTACTTC.

This clonotype was detected many times. J is TRBJ2-2 and V is TRBV20-1; no reliable D call. This CDR3 spans 14 amino acids. Trimming removed 5 bases from V and 4 bases from J, with 14 bases in between. Germline V lookup: CDR1 DFQATT, CDR2 SNEGSKA (reference sequence). The CDR3 coding sequence is TGCAGTGCTGGCCGGACGTACGGCACCGGGGAGCTGTTTTTT. It is translated as CSAGRTYGTGELFF.

The CDR3 sequence: CSARWRGGEETQYF. In nucleotides, the CDR3 is TGCAGTGCTAGATGGCGGGGGGGCGAAGAGACCCAGTACTTC. The V gene is TRBV20-1, the J gene TRBJ2-5, with 9 bases lining up with TRBD2. Germline CDR1 is DFQATT and CDR2 is SNEGSKA (reference sequence). The J segment lost 3 bases and the V segment lost 2 bases, leaving 4 bases of the junction unmatched. The CDR3 totals 14 residues.

The gene calls are TRBV5-6 and TRBJ2-7; 10 bases line up with TRBD2. The CDR3 runs to 17 residues. The J segment lost 1 base and the V segment lost 4 bases, leaving 11 bases of the junction unmatched. The germline gives CDR1 SGHDT, CDR2 YYEEEE. Here the CDR3 DNA reads TGTGCCAGCAGCGGTGCCCCTCTAGCGGGAGTGTCCTACGAGCAGTACTTC. This encodes CASSGAPLAGVSYEQYF. Complete variable domain (other parts from reference TRBV5-6 and TRBJ2-7): DAGVTQSPTHLIKTRGQQVTLRCSPKSGHDTVSWYQQALGQGPQFIFQYYEEEERQRGNFPDRFSGHQFPNYSSELNVNALLLGDSALYLCASSGAPLAGVSYEQYFGPGTRLTVT.

A note on this clonotype: This may be a read error: a much more frequent sequence differs by one nucleotide. The chain couples TRBV6-5 to TRBJ2-6; either TRBD1 or TRBD2 may supply D (5 bases each). The CDR3 runs to 14 residues. The germline CDR1 and CDR2 sequences are MNHEY and SVGAGI. CDR3 DNA: TGTGCCAGCAGCCAGGGACGTGGGGCCGACGTCCTGACTTTC. It encodes CASSQGRGADVLTF.

With respect to this clonotype: A much larger clone differs from this one at a single base, so this may be a read error. The V gene is TRBV7-2, the J gene TRBJ2-5; 11 nucleotides agree with TRBD2. The germline CDR1 and CDR2 sequences are SGHTA and FQGNSA. With 1 base clipped from V and 11 bases from J, the junction kept 9 bases outside the gene matches. This CDR3 spans 15 amino acids. CDR3 DNA: TGTGCCAGCAGCTTAGGGGGGACTAGCGGTAATGAGCAGTACTTC. It codes for CASSLGGTSGNEQYF.

At least ten counts were recorded for this clonotype. The chain couples TRBV29-1 to TRBJ2-7, with TRBD2 matching over 9 bases. The CDR3 totals 13 residues. Germline assignment: CDR1 SQVTM and CDR2 ANQGSEA. With 7 bases clipped from V and 7 bases from J, the junction kept 11 bases outside the gene matches. DNA of the CDR3: TGCAGCGGCCAGGGTAGCGGGAGTCGGGAGCAGTACTTC. Translating gives CSGQGSGSREQYF.

The V gene is TRBV12-3 or TRBV12-4, the J gene TRBJ2-2, with D maybe TRBD1 (6 bases). V was pared by 6 bases and J by 4 bases, with 12 bases between. The CDR3 length is 14 residues. In nucleotides, the CDR3 is TGTGCCAGCAGGGGGGCTTTCCGCACCGGGGAGCTGTTTTTT. The encoded protein is CASRGAFRTGELFF.

The V call is TRBV6-5, the J call TRBJ2-7; tentatively, D is TRBD2 (5 bases). Germline loops: CDR1 MNHEY, CDR2 SVGAGI. V was cut by 6 bases and J by 7 bases, with 13 bases left in between. The CDR3 extends over 12 amino acids. CDR3 loop: CASRGSFHEQYF. The CDR3 DNA reads as TGTGCCAGCAGGGGGAGTTTCCATGAGCAGTACTTC.

This clonotype was picked up a small number of times. The rearrangement links TRBV20-1 to TRBJ2-1; 10 bases are shared with TRBD2. Germline V lookup: CDR1 DFQATT, CDR2 SNEGSKA (reference sequence). The CDR3 length is 16 residues. Trimming cost V 2 bases and J 3 bases; bases outside gene matches: 7. CDR3 protein: CSARRPSGGNYNEQFF. The CDR3 bases are TGCAGTGCTAGACGACCTAGCGGGGGCAACTACAATGAGCAGTTCTTC.

J is TRBJ2-5 and V is TRBV28; the D gene is possibly TRBD2 (6 bases). This CDR3 has 13 amino acids. With 5 bases removed from V and 5 bases from J, the gap between germline ends came to 12 bases. The germline V gene has CDR1 MDHEN and CDR2 SYDVKM. CDR3 protein: CASSVGTSETQYF. In DNA, the CDR3 is TGTGCCAGCAGTGTTGGGACTTCGGAGACCCAGTACTTC.

This clonotype has more than one count but fewer than ten. The J gene is TRBJ2-3, the V gene TRBV20-1, with 10 bases that match TRBD2. Per the germline V gene, CDR1 is DFQATT and CDR2 is SNEGSKA (reference sequence). J lost 0 bases, V lost 5 bases, and 11 bases had no gene match. This CDR3 has 17 amino acids. The CDR3 sequence: CSAGSSGGLGSTDTQYF. In nucleotides, the CDR3 is TGCAGTGCTGGATCTAGCGGGGGCCTAGGTAGCACAGATACGCAGTATTTT.

The V call is TRBV9, the J call TRBJ1-1; D is uncertain. Looked up from germline, CDR1 is SGDLS and CDR2 is YYNGEE. The CDR3 has 13 residues. Trimming left V 1 base short and J 3 bases short, with 7 bases between. The chain's CDR3 is CASSVMGDTEAFF. In nucleotides, the CDR3 is TGTGCCAGCAGCGTAATGGGTGACACTGAAGCTTTCTTT.

This clonotype was seen a few times. The chain joins TRBV7-9 to TRBJ2-1, with 14 positions matching TRBD2. With V trimmed by 5 bases and J by 9 bases, 9 bases remained unmatched. CDR3 length: 16 amino acids. Germline CDR1 reads SEHNR; CDR2 reads FQNEAQ (reference sequence). The CDR3 coding sequence is TGTGCCAGCAGCCCGCGGACTAGCGGGAGGCCGCGTGAGCAGTTCTTC. It translates to CASSPRTSGRPREQFF.

The chain has TRBV5-1 and TRBJ1-3; TRBD1 aligns across 8 bases. CDR3 length equals 16 residues. Germline V gene lookup returns CDR1 SGHRS and CDR2 YFSETQ. Losses at the gene ends were 4 bases for V and 1 base for J; bases not matched to a gene: 7. CDR3 in DNA: TGCGCCAGCAGCCGGACAGGGACGACGTCTGGAAACACCATATATTTT. Protein product: CASSRTGTTSGNTIYF.

This clonotype was detected only a few times. The chain employs TRBV5-1 and TRBJ2-3; D unresolved. The germline V gene encodes CDR1 SGHRS and CDR2 YFSETQ. V gave up 0 bases and J gave up 0 bases, with 14 bases separating them. The CDR3 is 17 amino acids. CDR3 nucleotide sequence: TGCGCCAGCAGCTTGGACCCCCAATGGTGGAGCACAGATACGCAGTATTTT. Translation gives CASSLDPQWWSTDTQYF.

The genes are TRBV7-9 and TRBJ2-3; 11 bases are shared with TRBD2. With 5 bases clipped from V and 4 bases from J, the junction kept 8 bases outside the gene matches. CDR3 length: 16 amino acids. From germline, CDR1 is SEHNR and CDR2 FQNEAQ (reference sequence). CDR3 sequence reads: CASSLFRLAGSDTQYF. The CDR3 coding sequence is TGTGCCAGCAGCCTGTTTCGACTAGCGGGGTCAGATACGCAGTATTTT.

This chain uses TRBV14 with TRBJ2-7; 7 bases line up with TRBD1. The V gene end was trimmed by 2 bases and the J gene end by 7 bases; junction bases not matched to a gene: 8. Per the germline V gene, CDR1 is SGHDN and CDR2 is FVKESK. The CDR3 is 14 residues long. CDR3 in DNA: TGTGCCAGCAGCCAATTACAGGGGCTGGGGGAGCAGTACTTC. Translating gives CASSQLQGLGEQYF.

The chain has TRBV29-1 and TRBJ1-2; 7 bases map to TRBD1. The germline V gene encodes CDR1 SQVTM and CDR2 ANQGSEA. The CDR3 is 16 residues long. With 2 bases clipped from V and 4 bases from J, the junction kept 13 bases outside the gene matches. The CDR3 protein is CSVELPGQISVYGYTF. CDR3 DNA: TGCAGCGTTGAACTCCCGGGACAGATTTCCGTCTATGGCTACACCTTC.

This clonotype was detected only a few times. The rearrangement uses TRBV27 and TRBJ2-5; D is undetermined. CDR3 length: 16 amino acids. Trimming left V 0 bases short and J 2 bases short, with 13 bases between. Germline V gives CDR1 MNHEY, CDR2 SMNVEV (reference sequence). The CDR3 nucleotides read TGTGCCAGCAGTTTATCGAACCCTATCCGGCAAGAGACCCAGTACTTC. Its translation: CASSLSNPIRQETQYF.

This clonotype was detected ten times or more. This chain uses TRBV7-2 with TRBJ2-6; D call uncertain. Trimming left V 4 bases short and J 3 bases short, with 13 bases between. Germline V gene data show CDR1 as SGHTA and CDR2 as FQGNSA. There are 16 residues in the CDR3. The CDR3 DNA sequence: TGTGCCAGCAGCTCGCAGGTGACACGTGGGGCCAACGTCCTGACTTTC. Encoded protein: CASSSQVTRGANVLTF.

This clonotype was picked up a small number of times. The rearrangement uses TRBV7-8 and TRBJ2-7; 7 nucleotides align to TRBD1. Germline CDR1 SGHVS, CDR2 FQNEAQ. This CDR3 region has 15 residues. The junction had 7 bases not matched to a gene; V was cut back by 5 bases and J by 0 bases. CDR3: CASSPDRVGSYEQYF. CDR3 DNA: TGTGCCAGCAGCCCCGACAGGGTGGGCTCCTACGAGCAGTACTTC.

This chain uses TRBV14 with TRBJ2-1; the match to TRBD2 covers 9 bases. The CDR3 runs to 17 residues. Germline CDR1 reads SGHDN; CDR2 reads FVKESK. Germline trimming cut 1 base from V and 6 bases from J; bases unmatched to any gene: 10. The CDR3 spells CASSQVGGLAGINEQFF. The CDR3 DNA sequence: TGTGCCAGCAGCCAAGTAGGTGGGCTAGCGGGGATCAATGAGCAGTTCTTC.

The table lists this clonotype with a count of one. CDR3 amino acids: CASSLRAAMGNEQYF. The CDR3 region has the DNA TGCGCCAGCAGCTTGCGAGCCGCGATGGGGAATGAGCAGTACTTC. This rearrangement joins TRBV5-1 to TRBJ2-5; D is ambiguous. The V end lost 1 base, the J end lost 11 bases, and 21 bases lay between the germline ends. Germline V lookup: CDR1 SGHRS, CDR2 YFSETQ. CDR3 length: 15 amino acids.